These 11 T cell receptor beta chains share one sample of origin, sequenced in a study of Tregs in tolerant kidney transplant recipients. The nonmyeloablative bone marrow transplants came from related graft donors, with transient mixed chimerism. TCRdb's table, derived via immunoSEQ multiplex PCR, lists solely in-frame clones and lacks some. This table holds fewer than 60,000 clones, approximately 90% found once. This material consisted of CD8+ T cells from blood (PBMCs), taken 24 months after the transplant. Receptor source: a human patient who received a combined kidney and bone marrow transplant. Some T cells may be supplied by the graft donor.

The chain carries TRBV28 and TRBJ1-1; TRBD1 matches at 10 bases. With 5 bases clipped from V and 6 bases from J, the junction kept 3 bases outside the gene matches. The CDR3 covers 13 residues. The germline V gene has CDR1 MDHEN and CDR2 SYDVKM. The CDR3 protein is CASSLTGGAEAFF. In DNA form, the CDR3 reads TGTGCCAGCAGTCTGACAGGGGGCGCTGAAGCTTTCTTT.

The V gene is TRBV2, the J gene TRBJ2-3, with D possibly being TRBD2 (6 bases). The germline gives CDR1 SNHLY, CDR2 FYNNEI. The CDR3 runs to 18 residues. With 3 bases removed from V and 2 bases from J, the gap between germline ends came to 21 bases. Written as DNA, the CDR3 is TGTGCCAGCAGTGACTGGACCCTGGGGGGAGGCACCACAGATACGCAGTATTTT. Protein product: CASSDWTLGGGTTDTQYF.

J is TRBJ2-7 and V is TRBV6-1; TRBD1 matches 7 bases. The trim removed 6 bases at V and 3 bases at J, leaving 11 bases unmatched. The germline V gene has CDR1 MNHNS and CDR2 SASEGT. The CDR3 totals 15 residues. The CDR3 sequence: CASSFTGAFGYEQYF. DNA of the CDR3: TGTGCCAGCAGCTTTACAGGGGCCTTCGGCTACGAGCAGTACTTC.

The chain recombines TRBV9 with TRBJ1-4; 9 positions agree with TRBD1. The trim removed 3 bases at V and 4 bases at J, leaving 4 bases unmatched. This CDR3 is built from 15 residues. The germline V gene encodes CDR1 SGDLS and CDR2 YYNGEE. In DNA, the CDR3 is TGTGCCAGCAGCGCACCGGGACAGGGTAATGAAAAACTGTTTTTT. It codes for CASSAPGQGNEKLFF.

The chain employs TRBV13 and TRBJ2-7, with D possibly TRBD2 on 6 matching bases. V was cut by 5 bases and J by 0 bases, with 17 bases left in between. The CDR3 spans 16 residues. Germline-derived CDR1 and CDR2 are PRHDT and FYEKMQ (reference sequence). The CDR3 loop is CASSLGRGLSSYEQYF. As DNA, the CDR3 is TGTGCCAGCAGCCTCGGACGGGGACTGAGCTCCTACGAGCAGTACTTC.

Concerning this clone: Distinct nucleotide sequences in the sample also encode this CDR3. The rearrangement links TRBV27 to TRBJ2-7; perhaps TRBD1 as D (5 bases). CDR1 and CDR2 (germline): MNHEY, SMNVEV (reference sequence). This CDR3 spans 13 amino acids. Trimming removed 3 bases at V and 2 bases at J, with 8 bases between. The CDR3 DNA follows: TGTGCCAGCAGTTTTCAGGGAACCTACGAGCAGTACTTC. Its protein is CASSFQGTYEQYF.

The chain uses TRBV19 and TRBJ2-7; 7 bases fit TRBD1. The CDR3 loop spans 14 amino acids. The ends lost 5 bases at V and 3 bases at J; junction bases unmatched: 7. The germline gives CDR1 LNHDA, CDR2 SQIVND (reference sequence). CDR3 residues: CASSFSGQHYEQYF. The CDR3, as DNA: TGTGCCAGTAGTTTCTCGGGACAGCACTACGAGCAGTACTTC.

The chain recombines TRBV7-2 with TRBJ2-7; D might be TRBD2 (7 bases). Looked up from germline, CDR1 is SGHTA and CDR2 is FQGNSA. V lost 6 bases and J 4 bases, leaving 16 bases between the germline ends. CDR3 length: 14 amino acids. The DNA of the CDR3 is TGTGCCAGCAGTTTTGCAGGGGAGGGGTACGAGCAGTACTTC. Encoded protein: CASSFAGEGYEQYF.

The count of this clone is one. The CDR3 spells CASSLGDYSTGELFF. CDR3 sequence (DNA): TGTGCCAGCAGCTTAGGGGACTACTCCACCGGGGAGCTGTTTTTT. This chain connects TRBV7-6 to TRBJ2-2; 7 bases line up with TRBD2. This CDR3 contains 15 residues. V shed 1 base, J shed 4 bases, and the junction held 3 bases outside the gene matches. CDR1 SGHVS and CDR2 FNYEAQ come from the germline V gene. Combining the CDR3 with reference TRBV7-6 and TRBJ2-2 gives the whole variable domain GAGVSQSPRYKVTKRGQDVALRCDPISGHVSLYWYRQALGQGPEFLTYFNYEAQQDKSGLPNDRFSAERPEGSISTLTIQRTEQRDSAMYRCASSLGDYSTGELFFGEGSRLTVL.

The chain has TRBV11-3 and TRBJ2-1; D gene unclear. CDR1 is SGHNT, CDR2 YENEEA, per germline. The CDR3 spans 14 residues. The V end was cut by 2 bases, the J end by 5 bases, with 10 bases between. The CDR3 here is CASSLWASDNEQFF. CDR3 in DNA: TGTGCCAGCAGCTTATGGGCTTCGGACAATGAGCAGTTCTTC.

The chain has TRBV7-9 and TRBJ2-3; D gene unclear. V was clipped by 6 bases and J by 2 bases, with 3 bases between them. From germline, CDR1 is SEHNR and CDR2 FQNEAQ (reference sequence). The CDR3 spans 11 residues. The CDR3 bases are TGTGCCAGCAGGTACACAGATACGCAGTATTTT. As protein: CASRYTDTQYF.